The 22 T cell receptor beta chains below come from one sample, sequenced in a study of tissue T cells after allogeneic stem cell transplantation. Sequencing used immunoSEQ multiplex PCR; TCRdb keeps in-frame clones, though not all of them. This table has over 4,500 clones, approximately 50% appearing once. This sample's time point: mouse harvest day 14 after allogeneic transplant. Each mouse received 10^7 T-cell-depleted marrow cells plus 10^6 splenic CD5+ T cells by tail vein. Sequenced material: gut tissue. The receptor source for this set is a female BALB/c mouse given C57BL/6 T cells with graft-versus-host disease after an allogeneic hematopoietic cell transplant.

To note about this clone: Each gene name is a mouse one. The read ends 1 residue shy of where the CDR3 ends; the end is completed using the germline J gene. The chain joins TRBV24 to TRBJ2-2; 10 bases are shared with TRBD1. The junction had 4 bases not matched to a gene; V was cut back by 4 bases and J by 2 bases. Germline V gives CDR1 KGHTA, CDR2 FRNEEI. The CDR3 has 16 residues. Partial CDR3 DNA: TGTGCCAGCAGTCGCCGACAGGGGGCGAACACCGGGCAGCTCTAC. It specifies CASSRRQGANTGQLY. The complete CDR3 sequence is CASSRRQGANTGQLYF.

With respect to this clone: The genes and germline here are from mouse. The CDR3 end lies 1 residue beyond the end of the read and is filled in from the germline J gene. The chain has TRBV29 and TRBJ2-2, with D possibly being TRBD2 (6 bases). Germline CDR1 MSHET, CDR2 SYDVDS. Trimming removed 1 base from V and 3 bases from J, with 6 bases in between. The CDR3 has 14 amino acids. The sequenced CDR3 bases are TGTGCTAGCAGTTTATGGGGGGACACCGGGCAGCTCTAC. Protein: CASSLWGDTGQLY. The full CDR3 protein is CASSLWGDTGQLYF. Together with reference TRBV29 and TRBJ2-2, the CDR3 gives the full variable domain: DMKVTQMPRYLIKRMGENVLLECGQDMSHETMYWYRQDPGLGLQLIYISYDVDSNSEGDIPKGYRVSRKKREHFSLILDSAKTNQTSVYFCASSLWGDTGQLYFGEGSKLTVL.

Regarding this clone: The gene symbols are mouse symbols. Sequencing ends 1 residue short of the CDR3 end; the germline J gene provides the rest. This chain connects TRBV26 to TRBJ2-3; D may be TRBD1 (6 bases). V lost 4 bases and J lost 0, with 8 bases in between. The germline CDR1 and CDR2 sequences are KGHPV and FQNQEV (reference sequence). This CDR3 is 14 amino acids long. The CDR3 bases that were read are TGTGCCAGCAGTCGGACAGTTAGTGCAGAAACGCTGTAT. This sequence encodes CASSRTVSAETLY. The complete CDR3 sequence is CASSRTVSAETLYF.

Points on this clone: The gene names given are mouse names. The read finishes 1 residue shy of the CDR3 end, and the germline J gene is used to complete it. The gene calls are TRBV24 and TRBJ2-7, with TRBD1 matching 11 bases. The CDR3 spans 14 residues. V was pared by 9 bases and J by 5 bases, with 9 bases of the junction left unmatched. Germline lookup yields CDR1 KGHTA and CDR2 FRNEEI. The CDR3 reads CARVGPGQGDEQYF. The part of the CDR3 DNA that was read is TGTGCCAGAGTCGGACCGGGACAGGGGGATGAACAGTAC.

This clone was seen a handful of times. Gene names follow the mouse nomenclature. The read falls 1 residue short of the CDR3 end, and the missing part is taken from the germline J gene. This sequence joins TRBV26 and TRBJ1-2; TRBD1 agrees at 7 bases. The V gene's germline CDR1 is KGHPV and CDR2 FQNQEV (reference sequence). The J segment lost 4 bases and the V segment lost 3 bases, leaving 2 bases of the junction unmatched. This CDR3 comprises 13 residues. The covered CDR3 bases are TGTGCCAGCAGTCTACAGGGGTTCTCCGACTACACC. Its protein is CASSLQGFSDYT. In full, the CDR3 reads CASSLQGFSDYTF.

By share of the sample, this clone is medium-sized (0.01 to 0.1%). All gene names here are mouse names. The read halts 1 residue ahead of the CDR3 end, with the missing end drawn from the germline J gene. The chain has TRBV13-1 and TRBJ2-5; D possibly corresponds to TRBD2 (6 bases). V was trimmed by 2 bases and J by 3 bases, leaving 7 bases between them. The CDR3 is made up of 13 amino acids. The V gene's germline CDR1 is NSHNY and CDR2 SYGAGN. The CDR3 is CASSEWGQDTQYF. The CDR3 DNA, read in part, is TGTGCCAGCAGTGAATGGGGGCAAGACACCCAGTAC.

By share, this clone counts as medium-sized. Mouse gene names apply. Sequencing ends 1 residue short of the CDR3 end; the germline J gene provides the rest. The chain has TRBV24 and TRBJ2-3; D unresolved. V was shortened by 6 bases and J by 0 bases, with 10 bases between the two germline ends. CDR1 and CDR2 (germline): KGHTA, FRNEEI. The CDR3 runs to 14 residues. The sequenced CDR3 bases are TGTGCCAGCAGCCCCCCGGACAGTGCAGAAACGCTGTAT. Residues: CASSPPDSAETLY. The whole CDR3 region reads CASSPPDSAETLYF.

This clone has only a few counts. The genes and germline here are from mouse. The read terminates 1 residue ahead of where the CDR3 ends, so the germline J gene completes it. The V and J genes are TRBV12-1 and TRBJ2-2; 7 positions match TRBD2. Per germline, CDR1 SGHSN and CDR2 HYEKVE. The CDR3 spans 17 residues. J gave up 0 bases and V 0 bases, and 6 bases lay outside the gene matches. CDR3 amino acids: CASSLVDWVANTGQLYF. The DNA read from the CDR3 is TGTGCCAGCTCTCTCGTCGACTGGGTTGCAAACACCGGGCAGCTCTAC.

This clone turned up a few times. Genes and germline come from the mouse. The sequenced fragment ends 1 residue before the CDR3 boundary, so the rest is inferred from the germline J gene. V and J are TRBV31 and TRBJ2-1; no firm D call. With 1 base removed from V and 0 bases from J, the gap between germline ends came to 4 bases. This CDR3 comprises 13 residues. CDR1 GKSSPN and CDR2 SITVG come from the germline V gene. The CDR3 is CAWSQDNYAEQFF. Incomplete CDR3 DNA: TGTGCCTGGAGTCAGGATAACTATGCTGAGCAGTTC.

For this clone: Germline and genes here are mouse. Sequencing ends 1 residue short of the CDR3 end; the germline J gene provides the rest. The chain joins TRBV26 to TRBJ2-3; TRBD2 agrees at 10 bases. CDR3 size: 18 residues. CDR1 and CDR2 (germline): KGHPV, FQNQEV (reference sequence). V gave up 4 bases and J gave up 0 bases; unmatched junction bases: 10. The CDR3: CASSPSPGLGSSAETLYF. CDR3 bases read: TGTGCCAGCAGTCCGTCGCCGGGACTGGGGTCTAGTGCAGAAACGCTGTAT.

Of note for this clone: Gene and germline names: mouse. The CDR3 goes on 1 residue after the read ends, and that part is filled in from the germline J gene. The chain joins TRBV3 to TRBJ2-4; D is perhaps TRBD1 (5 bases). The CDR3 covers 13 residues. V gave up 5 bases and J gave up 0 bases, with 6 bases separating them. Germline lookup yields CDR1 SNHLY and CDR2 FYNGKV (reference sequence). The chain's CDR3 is CASSRGSQNTLYF. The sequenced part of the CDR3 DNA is TGTGCCAGCAGCAGGGGTAGTCAAAACACCTTGTAC.

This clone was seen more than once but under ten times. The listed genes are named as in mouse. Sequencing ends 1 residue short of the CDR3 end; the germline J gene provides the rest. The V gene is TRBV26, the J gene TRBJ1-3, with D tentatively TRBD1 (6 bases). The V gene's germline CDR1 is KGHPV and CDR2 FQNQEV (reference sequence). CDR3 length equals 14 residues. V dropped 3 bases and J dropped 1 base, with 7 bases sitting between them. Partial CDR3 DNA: TGTGCCAGCAGTCTTACAGGGTCTGGAAATACGCTCTAT. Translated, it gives CASSLTGSGNTLY. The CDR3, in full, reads CASSLTGSGNTLYF.

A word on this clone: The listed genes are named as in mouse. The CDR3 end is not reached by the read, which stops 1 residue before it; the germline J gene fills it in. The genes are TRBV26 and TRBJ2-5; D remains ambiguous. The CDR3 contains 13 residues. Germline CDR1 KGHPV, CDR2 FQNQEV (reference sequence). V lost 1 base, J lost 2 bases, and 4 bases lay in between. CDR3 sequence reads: CASSLLGQDTQYF. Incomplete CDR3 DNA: TGTGCCAGCAGTCTGTTGGGCCAAGACACCCAGTAC.

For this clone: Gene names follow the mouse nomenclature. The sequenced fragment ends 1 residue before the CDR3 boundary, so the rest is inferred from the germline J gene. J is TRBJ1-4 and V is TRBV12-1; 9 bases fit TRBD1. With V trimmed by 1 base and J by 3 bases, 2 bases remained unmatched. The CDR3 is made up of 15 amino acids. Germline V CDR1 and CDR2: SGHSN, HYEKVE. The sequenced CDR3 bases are TGTGCCAGCTCTCTGGACAGGGGTGCCAACGAAAGATTATTT. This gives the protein CASSLDRGANERLF. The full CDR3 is CASSLDRGANERLFF.

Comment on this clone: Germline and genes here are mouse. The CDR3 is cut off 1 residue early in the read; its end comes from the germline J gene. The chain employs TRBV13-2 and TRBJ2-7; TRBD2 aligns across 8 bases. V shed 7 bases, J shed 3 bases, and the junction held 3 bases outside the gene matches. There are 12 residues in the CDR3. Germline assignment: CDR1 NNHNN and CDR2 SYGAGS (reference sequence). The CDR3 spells CASSLGGYEQYF. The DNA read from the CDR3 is TGTGCCAGCAGCCTGGGGGGCTATGAACAGTAC.

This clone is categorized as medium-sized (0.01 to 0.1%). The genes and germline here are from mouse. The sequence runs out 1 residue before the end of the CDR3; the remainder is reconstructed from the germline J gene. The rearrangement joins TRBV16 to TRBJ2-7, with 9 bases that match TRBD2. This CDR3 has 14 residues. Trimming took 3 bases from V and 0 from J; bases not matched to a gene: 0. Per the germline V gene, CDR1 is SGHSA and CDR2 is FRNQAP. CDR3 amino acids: CASSFWGGSYEQYF. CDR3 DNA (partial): TGTGCAAGCAGCTTCTGGGGGGGCTCCTATGAACAGTAC.

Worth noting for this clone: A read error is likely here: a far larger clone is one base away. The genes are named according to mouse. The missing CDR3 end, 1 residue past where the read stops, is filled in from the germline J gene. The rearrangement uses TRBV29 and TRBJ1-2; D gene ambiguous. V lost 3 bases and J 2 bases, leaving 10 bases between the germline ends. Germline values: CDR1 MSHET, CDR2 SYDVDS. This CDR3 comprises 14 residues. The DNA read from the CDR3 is TGTGCTAGCAGTTTGTGCGGGCGGAACTCCGACTACACC. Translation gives CASSLCGRNSDYT. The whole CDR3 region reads CASSLCGRNSDYTF.

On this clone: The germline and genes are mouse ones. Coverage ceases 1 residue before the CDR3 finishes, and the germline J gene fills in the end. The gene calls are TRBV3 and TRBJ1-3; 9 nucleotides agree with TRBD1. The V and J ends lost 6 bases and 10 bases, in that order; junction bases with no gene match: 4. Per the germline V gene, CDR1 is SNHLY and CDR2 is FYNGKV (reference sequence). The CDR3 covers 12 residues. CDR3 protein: CASSPQGATLYF. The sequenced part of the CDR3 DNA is TGTGCCAGCAGTCCACAGGGGGCGACGCTCTAT. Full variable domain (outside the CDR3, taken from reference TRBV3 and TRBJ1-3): GPKVLQIPSHQIIDMGQMVTLNCDPVSNHLYFYWYKQILGQQMEFLVNFYNGKVMEKSKLFKDQFSVERPDGSYFTLKIQPTALEDSAVYFCASSPQGATLYFGEGSRLIVV.

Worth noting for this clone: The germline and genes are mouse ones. This CDR3 is CASSRQGEDTQYF. The CDR3 DNA, read in part, is TGTGCCAGCAGTCGACAGGGGGAAGACACCCAGTAC. This chain uses TRBV26 with TRBJ2-5; TRBD1 agrees at 9 bases. The read terminates 1 residue before the CDR3 end, so the remaining end is supplied by the germline J gene. The CDR3 length is 13 residues. The junction had 0 bases not matched to a gene; V was cut back by 4 bases and J by 4 bases. Germline V gives CDR1 KGHPV, CDR2 FQNQEV (reference sequence). Supplemented by reference TRBV26 and TRBJ2-5, the full variable domain reads NSKVIQTPRYLVKGQGQKAKMRCIPEKGHPVVFWYQQNKNNEFKFLINFQNQEVLQQIDMTEKRFSAECPSNSPCSLEIQSSEAGDSALYLCASSRQGEDTQYFGPGTRLLVL.

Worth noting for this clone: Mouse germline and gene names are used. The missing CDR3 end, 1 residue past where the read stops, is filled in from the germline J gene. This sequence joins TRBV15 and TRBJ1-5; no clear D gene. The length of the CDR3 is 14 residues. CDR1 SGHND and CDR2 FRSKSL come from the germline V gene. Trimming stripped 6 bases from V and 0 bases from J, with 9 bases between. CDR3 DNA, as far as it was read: TGTGCCAGCAGACCGACATATAACAACCAGGCTCCGCTT. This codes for CASRPTYNNQAPL. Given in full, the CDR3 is CASRPTYNNQAPLF.

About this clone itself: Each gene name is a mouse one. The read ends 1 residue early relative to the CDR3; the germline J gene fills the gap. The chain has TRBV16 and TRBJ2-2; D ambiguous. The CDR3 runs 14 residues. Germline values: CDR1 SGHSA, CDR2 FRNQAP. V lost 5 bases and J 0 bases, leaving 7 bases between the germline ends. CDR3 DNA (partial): TGTGCAAGCAGCCCCGCAACAAACACCGGGCAGCTCTAC. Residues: CASSPATNTGQLY. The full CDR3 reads CASSPATNTGQLYF. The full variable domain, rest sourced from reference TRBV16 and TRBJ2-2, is NAGVIQTPRHKVTGKGQEATLWCEPISGHSAVFWYRQTIVQGLEFLTYFRNQAPIDDSGMPKERFSAQMPNQSHSTLKIQSTQPQDSAVYLCASSPATNTGQLYFGEGSKLTVL.

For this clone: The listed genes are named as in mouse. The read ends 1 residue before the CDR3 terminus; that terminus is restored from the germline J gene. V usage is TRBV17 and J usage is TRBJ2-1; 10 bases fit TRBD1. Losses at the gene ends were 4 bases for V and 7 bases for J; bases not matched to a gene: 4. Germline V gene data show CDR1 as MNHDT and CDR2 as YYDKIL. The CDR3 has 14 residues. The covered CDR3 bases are TGTGCTAGCAGTATGGGGACAGGGGTGGCTGAGCAGTTC. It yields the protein CASSMGTGVAEQF. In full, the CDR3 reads CASSMGTGVAEQFF.